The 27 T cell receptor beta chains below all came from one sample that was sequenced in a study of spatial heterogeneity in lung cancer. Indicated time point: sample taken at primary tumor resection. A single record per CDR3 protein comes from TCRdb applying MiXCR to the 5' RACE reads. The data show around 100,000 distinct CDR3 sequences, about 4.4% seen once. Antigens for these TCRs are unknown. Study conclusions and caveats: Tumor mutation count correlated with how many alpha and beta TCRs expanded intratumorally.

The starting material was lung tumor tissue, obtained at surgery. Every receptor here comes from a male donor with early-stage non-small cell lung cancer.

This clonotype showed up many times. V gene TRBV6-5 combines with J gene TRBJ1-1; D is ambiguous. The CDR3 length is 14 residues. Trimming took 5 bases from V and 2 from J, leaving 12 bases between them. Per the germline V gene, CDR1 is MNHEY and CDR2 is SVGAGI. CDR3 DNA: TGTGCCAGCAGTGACCGTTCTTCCAACACTGAAGCTTTCTTT. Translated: CASSDRSSNTEAFF.

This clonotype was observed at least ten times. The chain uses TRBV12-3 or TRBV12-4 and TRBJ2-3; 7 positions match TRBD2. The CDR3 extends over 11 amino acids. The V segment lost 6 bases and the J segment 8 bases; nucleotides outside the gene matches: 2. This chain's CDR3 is CASRWGGTQYF. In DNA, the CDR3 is TGTGCCAGCAGGTGGGGGGGTACGCAGTATTTT.

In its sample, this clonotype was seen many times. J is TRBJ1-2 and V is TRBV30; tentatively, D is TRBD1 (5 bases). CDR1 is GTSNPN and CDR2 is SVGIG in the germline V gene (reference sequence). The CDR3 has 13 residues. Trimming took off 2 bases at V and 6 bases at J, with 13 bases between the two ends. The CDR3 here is CAWSPGHKDGYTF. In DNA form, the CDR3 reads TGTGCCTGGAGTCCAGGACACAAGGATGGCTACACCTTC.

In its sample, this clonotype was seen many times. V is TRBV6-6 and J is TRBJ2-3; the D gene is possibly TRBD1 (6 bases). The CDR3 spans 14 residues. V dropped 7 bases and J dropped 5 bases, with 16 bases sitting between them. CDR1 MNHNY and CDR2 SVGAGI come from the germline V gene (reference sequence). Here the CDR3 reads CASNSDRFLDTQYF. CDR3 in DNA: TGTGCCAGCAATTCTGACAGGTTTTTAGATACGCAGTATTTT.

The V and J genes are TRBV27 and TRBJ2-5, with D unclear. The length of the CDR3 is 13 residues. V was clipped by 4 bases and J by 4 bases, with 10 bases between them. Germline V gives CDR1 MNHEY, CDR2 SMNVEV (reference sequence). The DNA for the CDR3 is TGTGCCAGCAGTTCCGGACCGGGAGAGACCCAGTACTTC. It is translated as CASSSGPGETQYF.

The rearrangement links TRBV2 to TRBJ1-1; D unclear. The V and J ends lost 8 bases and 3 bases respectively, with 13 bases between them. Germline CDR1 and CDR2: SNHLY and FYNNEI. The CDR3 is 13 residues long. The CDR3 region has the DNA TGTGCCAGCCGCGTGAGTTATGACACTGAAGCTTTCTTT. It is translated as CASRVSYDTEAFF.

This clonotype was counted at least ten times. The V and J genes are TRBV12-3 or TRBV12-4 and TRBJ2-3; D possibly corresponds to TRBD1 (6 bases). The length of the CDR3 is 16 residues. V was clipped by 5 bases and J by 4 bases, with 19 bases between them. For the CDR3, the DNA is TGTGCCAGCAGTGCCAGAGGTGGGGGCACCTCAGATACGCAGTATTTT. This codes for CASSARGGGTSDTQYF.

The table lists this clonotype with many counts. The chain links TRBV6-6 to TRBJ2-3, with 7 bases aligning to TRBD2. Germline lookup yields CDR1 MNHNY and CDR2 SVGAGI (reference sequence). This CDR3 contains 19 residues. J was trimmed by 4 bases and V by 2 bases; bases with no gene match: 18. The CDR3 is CASSYVLGVVGRAADTQYF. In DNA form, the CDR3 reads TGTGCCAGCAGTTACGTGTTAGGAGTTGTTGGGAGGGCCGCAGATACGCAGTATTTT.

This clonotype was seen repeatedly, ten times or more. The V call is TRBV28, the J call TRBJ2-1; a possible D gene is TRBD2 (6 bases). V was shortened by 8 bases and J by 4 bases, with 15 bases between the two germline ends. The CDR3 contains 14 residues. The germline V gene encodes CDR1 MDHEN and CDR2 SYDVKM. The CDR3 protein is CASGEVQTYNEQFF. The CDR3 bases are TGTGCCAGCGGGGAGGTCCAGACTTACAATGAGCAGTTCTTC.

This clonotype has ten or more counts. The CDR3: CASSLIPLSEQYF. In DNA form, the CDR3 reads TGTGCCAGCAGCTTAATTCCCCTATCCGAGCAGTACTTC. The chain couples TRBV7-2 to TRBJ2-7; D is ambiguous. The CDR3 has 13 residues. Deletions cut 2 bases from V and 6 bases from J, with 11 bases between. CDR1 is SGHTA and CDR2 is FQGNSA in the germline V gene.

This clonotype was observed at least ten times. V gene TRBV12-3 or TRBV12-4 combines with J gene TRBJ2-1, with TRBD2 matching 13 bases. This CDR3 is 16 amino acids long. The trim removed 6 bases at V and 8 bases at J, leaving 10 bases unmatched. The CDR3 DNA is TGTGCCAGCAGCCGCCTACTAGCGGGAGGGCCGGATGAGCAGTTCTTC. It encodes CASSRLLAGGPDEQFF.

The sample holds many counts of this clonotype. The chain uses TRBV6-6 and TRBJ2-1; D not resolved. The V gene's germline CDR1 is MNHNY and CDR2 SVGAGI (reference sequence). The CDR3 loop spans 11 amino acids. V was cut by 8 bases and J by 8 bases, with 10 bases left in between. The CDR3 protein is CASGAADEQFF. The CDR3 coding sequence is TGTGCCAGCGGCGCGGCGGATGAGCAGTTCTTC.

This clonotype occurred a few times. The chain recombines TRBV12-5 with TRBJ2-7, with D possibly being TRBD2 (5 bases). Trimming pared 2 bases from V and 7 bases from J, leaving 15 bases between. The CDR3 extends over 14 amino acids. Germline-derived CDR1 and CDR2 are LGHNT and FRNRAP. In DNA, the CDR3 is TGTGCTAGTGGTTTGTCGCCTTCTACGGGGGAGCAGTACTTC. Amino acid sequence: CASGLSPSTGEQYF.

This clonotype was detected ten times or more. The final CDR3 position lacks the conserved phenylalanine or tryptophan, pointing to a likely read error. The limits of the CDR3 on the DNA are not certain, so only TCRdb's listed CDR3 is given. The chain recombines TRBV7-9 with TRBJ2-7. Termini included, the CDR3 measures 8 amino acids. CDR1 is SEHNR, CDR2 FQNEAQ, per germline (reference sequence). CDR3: CASSLKRL.

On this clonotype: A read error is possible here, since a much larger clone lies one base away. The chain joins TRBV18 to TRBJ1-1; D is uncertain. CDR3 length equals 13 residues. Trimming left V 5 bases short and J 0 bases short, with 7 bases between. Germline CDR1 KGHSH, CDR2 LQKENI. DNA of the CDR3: TGTGCCAGCTCATTGGTGGTGAACACTGAAGCTTTCTTT. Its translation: CASSLVVNTEAFF.

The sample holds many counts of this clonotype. For the CDR3, the DNA is TGTGCCAGCAGCTTAGCGCTGTCGGATGAGCAGTTCTTC. Residues: CASSLALSDEQFF. V usage is TRBV7-9 and J usage is TRBJ2-1; D gene unclear. Trimming cost V 0 bases and J 8 bases, with 8 bases left between them. Per germline, CDR1 SEHNR and CDR2 FQNEAQ (reference sequence). The CDR3 has 13 residues.

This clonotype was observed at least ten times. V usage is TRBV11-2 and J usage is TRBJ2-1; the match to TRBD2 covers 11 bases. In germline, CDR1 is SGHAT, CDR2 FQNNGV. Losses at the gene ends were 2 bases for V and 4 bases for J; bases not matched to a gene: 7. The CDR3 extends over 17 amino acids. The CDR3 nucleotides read TGTGCCAGCAGCTTAAGACTAGCGGGACCTTATTACAATGAGCAGTTCTTC. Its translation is CASSLRLAGPYYNEQFF.

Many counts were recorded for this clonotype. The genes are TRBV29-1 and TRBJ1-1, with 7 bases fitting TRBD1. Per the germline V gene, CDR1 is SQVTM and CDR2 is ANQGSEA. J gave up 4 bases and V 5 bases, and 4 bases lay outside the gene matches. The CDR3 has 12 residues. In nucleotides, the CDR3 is TGCAGCGTTTGGGACAGTCTCACTGAAGCTTTCTTT. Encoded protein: CSVWDSLTEAFF.

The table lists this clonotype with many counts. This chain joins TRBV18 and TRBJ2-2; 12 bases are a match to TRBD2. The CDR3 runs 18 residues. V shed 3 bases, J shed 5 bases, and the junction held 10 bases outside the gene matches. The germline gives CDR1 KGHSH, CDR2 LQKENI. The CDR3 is CASSPIRTSGTPTGELFF. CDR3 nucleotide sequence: TGTGCCAGCTCACCGATTCGGACTAGCGGGACGCCTACCGGGGAGCTGTTTTTT. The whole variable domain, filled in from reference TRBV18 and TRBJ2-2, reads NAGVMQNPRHLVRRRGQEARLRCSPMKGHSHVYWYRQLPEEGLKFMVYLQKENIIDESGMPKERFSAEFPKEGPSILRIQQVVRGDSAAYFCASSPIRTSGTPTGELFFGEGSRLTVL.

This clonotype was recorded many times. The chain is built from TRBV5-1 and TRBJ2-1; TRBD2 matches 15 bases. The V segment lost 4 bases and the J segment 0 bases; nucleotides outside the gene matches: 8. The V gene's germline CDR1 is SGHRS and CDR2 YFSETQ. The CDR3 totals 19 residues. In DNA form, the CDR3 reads TGCGCCAGCAGCATTGTCGGACTAGCGGGAGGGAGCTCCTACAATGAGCAGTTCTTC. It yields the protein CASSIVGLAGGSSYNEQFF.

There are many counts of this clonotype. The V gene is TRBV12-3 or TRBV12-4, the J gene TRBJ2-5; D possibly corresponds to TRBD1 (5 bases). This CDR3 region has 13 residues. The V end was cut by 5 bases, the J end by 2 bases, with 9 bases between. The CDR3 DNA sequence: TGTGCCAGCAGTCCACAGGTACAAGAGACCCAGTACTTC. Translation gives CASSPQVQETQYF.

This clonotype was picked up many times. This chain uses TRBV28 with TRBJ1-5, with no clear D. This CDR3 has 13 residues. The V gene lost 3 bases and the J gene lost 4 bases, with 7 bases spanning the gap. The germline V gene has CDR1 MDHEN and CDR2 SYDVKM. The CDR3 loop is CASSFNLNQPQHF. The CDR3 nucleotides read TGTGCCAGCAGTTTTAACCTTAATCAGCCCCAGCATTTT.

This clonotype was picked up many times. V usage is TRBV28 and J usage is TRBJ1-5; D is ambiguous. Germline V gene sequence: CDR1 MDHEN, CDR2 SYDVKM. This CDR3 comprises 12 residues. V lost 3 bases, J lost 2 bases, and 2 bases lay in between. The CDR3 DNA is TGTGCCAGCAGTTTTGGCAATCAGCCCCAGCATTTT. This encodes CASSFGNQPQHF.

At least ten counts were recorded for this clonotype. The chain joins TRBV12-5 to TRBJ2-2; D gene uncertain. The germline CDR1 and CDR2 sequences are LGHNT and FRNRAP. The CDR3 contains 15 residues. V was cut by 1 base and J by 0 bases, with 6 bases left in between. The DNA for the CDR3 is TGTGCTAGTGGTTTGGACCAGACGAACACCGGGGAGCTGTTTTTT. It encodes CASGLDQTNTGELFF.

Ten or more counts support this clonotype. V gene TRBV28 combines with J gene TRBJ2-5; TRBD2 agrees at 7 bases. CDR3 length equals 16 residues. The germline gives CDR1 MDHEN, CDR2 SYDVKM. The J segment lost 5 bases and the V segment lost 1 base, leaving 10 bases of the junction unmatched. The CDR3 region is CASSLFAAVGGETQYF. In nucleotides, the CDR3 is TGTGCCAGCAGTTTATTCGCAGCGGTCGGGGGGGAGACCCAGTACTTC.

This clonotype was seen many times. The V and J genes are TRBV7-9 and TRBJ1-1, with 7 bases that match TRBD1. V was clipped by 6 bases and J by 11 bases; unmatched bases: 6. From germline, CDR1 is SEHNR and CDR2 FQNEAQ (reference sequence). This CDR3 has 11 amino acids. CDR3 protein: CASRQGVLAFF. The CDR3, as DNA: TGTGCCAGCAGGCAGGGGGTCCTCGCTTTCTTT.

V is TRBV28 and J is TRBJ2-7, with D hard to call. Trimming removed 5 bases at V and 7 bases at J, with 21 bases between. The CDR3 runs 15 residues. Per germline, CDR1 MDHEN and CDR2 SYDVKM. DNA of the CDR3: TGTGCCAGCAGTCCCGGCCCTGACTGGGCCGGGGAGCAGTACTTC. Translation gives CASSPGPDWAGEQYF. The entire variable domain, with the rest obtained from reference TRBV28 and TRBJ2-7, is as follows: DVKVTQSSRYLVKRTGEKVFLECVQDMDHENMFWYRQDPGLGLRLIYFSYDVKMKEKGDIPEGYSVSREKKERFSLILESASTNQTSMYLCASSPGPDWAGEQYFGPGTRLTVT.